The 9 T cell receptor beta chains below were found in one sample sequenced in a study of vaccination and CD4 T cells after COVID-19 (dated by TCRdb to the early 2020s). Read against the paper, the sample's treatment or condition label means: approximately 9-day PBMC culture with coronavirus spike peptide pools or control peptides (ViraFEST assay). CD4+ T cells from unexposed donors were collected before the COVID-19 pandemic (2011-2018). These receptors have no known antigen. Library generation was performed with PCR. Sequenced using an Illumina iSeq 100. DNA from cultured CD4+ T cells was subjected to TCR sequencing with the Oncomine TCR Beta short-read assay at the Johns Hopkins FTIC core. TCRdb ran its own pipeline on the public reads, namely fastp trimming at Q25 and MiXCR clone calling, and kept in-frame beta chains. A single entry per CDR3 protein holds the most common genes and DNA from its merged rows. This sample gives 5,000 to 7,500 distinct CDR3 sequences in total; roughly 34% of them show up just once. 25% to 30% of the sample lies in the top ten.

The sample was CD4+ T cells from blood, cultured in vitro. These receptors were collected from a human donor in good health.

V is TRBV6-4 and J is TRBJ2-2; no clear D. The germline V and J ends were trimmed by 0 bases and 6 bases, with 8 bases remaining between them. CDR1 and CDR2 from the germline V gene are MRHNA and SNTAGT. The CDR3 has 14 residues. CDR3 residues: CASSDSKESGELFF. For the CDR3, the DNA is TGTGCCAGCAGTGACTCCAAGGAATCCGGGGAGCTGTTTTTT.

This clonotype was counted only a few times. The chain carries TRBV12-3 or TRBV12-4 and TRBJ1-1, with D hard to call. With 5 bases removed from V and 3 bases from J, the gap between germline ends came to 13 bases. CDR3 length equals 14 residues. The CDR3 nucleotides are TGTGCCAGCAGTCCTCAGGACGGGGACACTGAAGCTTTCTTT. This sequence encodes CASSPQDGDTEAFF.

In this sample, this clonotype turned up once. The chain recombines TRBV6-1 with TRBJ1-1, with 7 bases aligning to TRBD1. This CDR3 is built from 13 residues. V dropped 4 bases and J dropped 3; count of bases not matched to a gene: 2. From germline, CDR1 is MNHNS and CDR2 SASEGT. The DNA of the CDR3 is TGTGCCAGCAGTGGACAGGGCGACACTGAAGCTTTCTTT. Translation gives CASSGQGDTEAFF.

The V and J genes are TRBV7-2 and TRBJ2-7; the match to TRBD2 covers 7 bases. The ends lost 2 bases at V and 0 bases at J; junction bases unmatched: 4. The CDR3 is 15 residues long. Germline CDR1 SGHTA, CDR2 FQGNSA. In nucleotides, the CDR3 is TGTGCCAGCAGCTTATGGGCTAGCGGCTCCTACGAGCAGTACTTC. This codes for CASSLWASGSYEQYF.

This clonotype is medium-sized (0.01 to 0.1%) by share. V usage is TRBV6-1 and J usage is TRBJ1-2; D is perhaps TRBD1 (5 bases). CDR1 and CDR2 from the germline V gene are MNHNS and SASEGT. CDR3 length: 14 amino acids. V lost 5 bases and J lost 5, with 15 bases in between. Written as DNA, the CDR3 is TGTGCCAGCAGTCTAGGGGAGTCTACTTATGGCTACACCTTC. It translates to CASSLGESTYGYTF.

The chain links TRBV7-8 to TRBJ2-7; 10 bases map to TRBD2. V shed 5 bases, J shed 3 bases, and the junction held 7 bases outside the gene matches. Germline V lookup: CDR1 SGHVS, CDR2 FQNEAQ. This CDR3 region has 15 residues. The CDR3 reads CASSNLAGAYYEQYF. The CDR3 DNA sequence: TGTGCCAGCAGCAACCTAGCGGGGGCCTACTACGAGCAGTACTTC.

The rearrangement joins TRBV7-3 to TRBJ2-3; D uncertain. The CDR3 loop spans 14 amino acids. CDR1 and CDR2 from the germline V gene are SGHTA and FQGTGA. Trimming took 3 bases from V and 3 from J, leaving 10 bases between them. The CDR3 nucleotides read TGTGCCAGCAGCTTGCTTCTGGTGACAGATACGCAGTATTTT. Its protein is CASSLLLVTDTQYF. Supplemented by reference TRBV7-3 and TRBJ2-3, the full variable domain reads GAGVSQTPSNKVTEKGKYVELRCDPISGHTALYWYRQSLGQGPEFLIYFQGTGAADDSGLPNDRFFAVRPEGSVSTLKIQRTERGDSAVYLCASSLLLVTDTQYFGPGTRLTVL.

The rearrangement links TRBV7-3 to TRBJ2-1; 11 positions agree with TRBD2. Losses at the gene ends were 3 bases for V and 8 bases for J; bases not matched to a gene: 3. The CDR3 spans 14 residues. Germline V gene sequence: CDR1 SGHTA, CDR2 FQGTGA. CDR3 in DNA: TGTGCCAGCAGCTTTAGCGGGGGGGCCGATGAGCAGTTCTTC. Its protein product is CASSFSGGADEQFF.

The rearrangement uses TRBV12-3 or TRBV12-4 and TRBJ1-5, with a tentative D call TRBD1 (5 bases). Trimming removed 3 bases from V and 5 bases from J, with 11 bases in between. This CDR3 is built from 14 residues. The CDR3 DNA reads as TGTGCCAGCAGTTTCCAGGGATATTATCAGCCCCAGCATTTT. This codes for CASSFQGYYQPQHF.